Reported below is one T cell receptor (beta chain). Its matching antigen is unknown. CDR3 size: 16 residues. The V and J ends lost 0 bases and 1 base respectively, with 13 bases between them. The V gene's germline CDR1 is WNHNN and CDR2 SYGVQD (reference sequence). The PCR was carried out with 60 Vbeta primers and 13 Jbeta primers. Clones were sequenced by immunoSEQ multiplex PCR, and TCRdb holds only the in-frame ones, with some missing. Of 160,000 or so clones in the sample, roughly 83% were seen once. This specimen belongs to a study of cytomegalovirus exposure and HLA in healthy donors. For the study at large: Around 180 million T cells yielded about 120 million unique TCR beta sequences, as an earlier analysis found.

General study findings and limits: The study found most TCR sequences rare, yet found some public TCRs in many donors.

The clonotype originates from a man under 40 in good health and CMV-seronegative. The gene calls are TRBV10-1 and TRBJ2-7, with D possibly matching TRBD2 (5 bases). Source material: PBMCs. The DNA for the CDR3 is TGCGCCAGCAGTGAGTCCAGGACCGGCGGGTCCTACGAGCAGTACTTC. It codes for CASSESRTGGSYEQYF.